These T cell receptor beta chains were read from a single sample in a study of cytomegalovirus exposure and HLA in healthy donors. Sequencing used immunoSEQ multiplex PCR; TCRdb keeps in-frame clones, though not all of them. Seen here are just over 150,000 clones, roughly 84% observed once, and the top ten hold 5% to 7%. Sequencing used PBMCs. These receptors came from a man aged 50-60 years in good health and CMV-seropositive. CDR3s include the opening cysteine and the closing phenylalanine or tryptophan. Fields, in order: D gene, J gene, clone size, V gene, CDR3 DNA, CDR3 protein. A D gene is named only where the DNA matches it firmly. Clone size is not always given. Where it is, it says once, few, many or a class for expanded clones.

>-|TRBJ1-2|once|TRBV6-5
TGTGCCAGCAGTTACGAGGGTACCTATGGCTACACCTTC
CASSYEGTYGYTF
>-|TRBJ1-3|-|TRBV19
TGTGCCAGTAGTATACCCACAGGGCGCGGAAACACCATATATTTT
CASSIPTGRGNTIYF
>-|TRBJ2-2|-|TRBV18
TGTGCCAGCTCACCTCTGCGGGACTCTTACACCGGGGAGCTGTTTTTT
CASSPLRDSYTGELFF
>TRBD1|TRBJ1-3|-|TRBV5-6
TGTGCCAGCAGCTCCTTGGACAGGGCGGACACCATATATTTT
CASSSLDRADTIYF
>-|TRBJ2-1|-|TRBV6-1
TGTGCCAGCGGACTGGACAGTTTCTACAATGAGCAGTTCTTC
CASGLDSFYNEQFF
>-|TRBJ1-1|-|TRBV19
TGTGCCAGTAGTATAACAGATTCTGACACTGAAGCTTTCTTT
CASSITDSDTEAFF
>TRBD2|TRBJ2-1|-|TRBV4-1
TGCGCCAGCAGCCATGCGGGAGGGCCTAATGAGCAGTTCTTC
CASSHAGGPNEQFF
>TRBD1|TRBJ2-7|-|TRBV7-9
TGTGCCAGCAGTCTAGGACAGGAGTCCTACGAGCAGTACTTC
CASSLGQESYEQYF
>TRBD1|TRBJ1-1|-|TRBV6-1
TGTGCCAGCAGTAACCAGGGGGCGGACACTGAAGCTTTCTTT
CASSNQGADTEAFF
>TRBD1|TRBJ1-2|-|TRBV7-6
TGTGCCAGCAGCTTAAACCCTACAGGGGTTGGCTACACCTTC
CASSLNPTGVGYTF
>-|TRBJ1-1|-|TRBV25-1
TGTGCCAGCGCAACTGGATATTCTCGGAGGACTGAAGCTTTCTTT
CASATGYSRRTEAFF
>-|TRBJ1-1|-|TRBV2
TGTGCCAGCAGTGAAATGAGGGCTGTGTCTGAAGCTTTCTTT
CASSEMRAVSEAFF
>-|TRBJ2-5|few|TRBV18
TGTGCCAGCTCACCGAGCCAGGGTGGCCAAGAGACCCAGTACTTC
CASSPSQGGQETQYF
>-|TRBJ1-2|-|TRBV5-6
TGTGCCAGCAGCTTTTACCGGGTCCGCTATGGCTACACCTTC
CASSFYRVRYGYTF
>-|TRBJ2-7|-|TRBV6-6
TGTGCCAGCAGACCGGGACATTCCTACGAGCAGTACTTC
CASRPGHSYEQYF
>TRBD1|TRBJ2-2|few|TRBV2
TGTGCCAGCAGGGACAGGGAAGACGGGGAGCTGTTTTTT
CASRDREDGELFF
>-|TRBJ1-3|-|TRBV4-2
TGTGCCAGCAGCCCACAGCAAATCGAAGCTGGAAACACCATATATTTT
CASSPQQIEAGNTIYF
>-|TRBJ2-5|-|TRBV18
TGTGCCAGCTCACCCCTAAGGGCGGGGGAGACCCAGTACTTC
CASSPLRAGETQYF
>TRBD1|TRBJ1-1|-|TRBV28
TGTGCCAGCAGTTACTTGGCAGGGGGAGGAACTGAAGCTTTCTTT
CASSYLAGGGTEAFF
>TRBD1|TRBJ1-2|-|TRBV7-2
TGTGCCAGCAGCCCGGGACAGTGGGTAGGCTACACCTTC
CASSPGQWVGYTF
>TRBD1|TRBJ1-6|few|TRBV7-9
TGTGCCAGCAGCTCCCCCGGGACAGCGGAAAATTCACCCCTCCACTTT
CASSSPGTAENSPLHF
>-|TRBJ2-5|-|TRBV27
TGTGCCAGCAGCCCCCGGGGACTGGGAGAGACCCAGTACTTC
CASSPRGLGETQYF
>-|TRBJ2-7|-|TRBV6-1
TGTGCCAGCAGTGAAAGAAGAAACAGGGTCTACGAGCAGTACTTC
CASSERRNRVYEQYF
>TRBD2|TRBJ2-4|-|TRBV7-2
TGTGCCAGCAGCCAAGGACTAGCGGGGGGTATTCTGTACTTC
CASSQGLAGGILYF
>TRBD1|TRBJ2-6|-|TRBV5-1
TGCGCCAGCAGCTGGGGACAGGGGGCGCTTGGGGCCAACGTCCTGACTTTC
CASSWGQGALGANVLTF
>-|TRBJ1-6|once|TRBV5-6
TGTGCCAGCAGCTCCACGGGGGGGGGAGGTTCACCCCTCCACTTT
CASSSTGGGGSPLHF
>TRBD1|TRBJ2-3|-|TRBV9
TGTGCCAGCAGCTTGACAGGGGTTGAGGATACGCAGTATTTT
CASSLTGVEDTQYF
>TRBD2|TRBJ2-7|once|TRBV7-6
TGTGCCAGCAGCCTAGCGGGGGGGCCCGACTCCTACGAGCAGTACTTC
CASSLAGGPDSYEQYF
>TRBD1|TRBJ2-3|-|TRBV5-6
TGTGCCAGCAGCTTTTTGGGGGCAGGGGGAGATACGCAGTATTTT
CASSFLGAGGDTQYF
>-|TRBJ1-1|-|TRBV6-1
TGTGCCAGCAGCCGGACAGTTGAAGCTTTCTTT
CASSRTVEAFF
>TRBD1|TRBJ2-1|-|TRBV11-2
TGTGCCAGCAGCCCCGACCGGGACAGGGCAAGGGAGCAGTTCTTC
CASSPDRDRAREQFF